The clone carrying this TCR beta chain has a handful of counts. What it recognizes is unknown. TCRdb reprocessed the reads via MiXCR and lists one record per CDR3 protein. The data contain approximately 120,000 distinct CDR3 sequences, 25% to 35% of them singletons. The CDR3 contains 14 residues. The ends were cut back, 3 bases at V and 4 bases at J, with 11 bases in the middle. Germline V gene lookup returns CDR1 SEHNR and CDR2 FQNEAQ (reference sequence). This entry is derived from a study of T cell repertoires in cytomegalovirus infection. The TCR comes from a human donor in good health (CMV status not recorded). Some clones in this sample may be carry-over from other donors' samples. V is TRBV7-9 and J is TRBJ2-3; D gene uncertain. This specimen was CD8+ T cells from cultured PBMCs, taken from culture after CMV antigen stimulation. The CDR3 DNA reads TGTGCCAGCAGCTTTATCGGGTTGGCAGATACGCAGTATTTT. This encodes CASSFIGLADTQYF.